The sequence of this T cell receptor (beta chain) was determined in a study of blood T cell repertoires in COVID-19 (dated by TCRdb to between 2020 and 2021). A note on the overall study: The collaborator samples originated in the United States, Italy and Spain and spanned the acute and convalescent phases of COVID-19. The prospective study material was composed of cDNA or gDNA derived from T cells, B-cell-depleted T cells, or PBMCs. A freely available public database, intended as a resource for researchers studying the immune response to SARS-CoV-2, is where the repertoires were released. A de-identified subject ID, COVID-19 status, age in years and sex were almost always included in the sample metadata. Where HLA class I and class II types were available, the types were taken from metadata supplied by the sample provider, not from assay-based typing. The dataset comprised deeply sampled blood TCRbeta repertoires from subjects exposed to, actively infected with, or recovered from COVID-19. The samples were drawn from two sources: the first 160 participants of the ongoing ImmuneRACE study, and 1,254 subjects contributed by 6 global collaborators.

Comments on this clone: Its recognized antigen is unknown. Qualities for individual bases were not recorded, and no much larger clone is one base off.

As encoded in the germline V gene (reference sequence), CDR1 is LNHDA while CDR2 is SQIVND. The V and J ends are trimmed by 5 bases and 5 bases, leaving 16 bases between them. Including cysteine and phenylalanine, the CDR3 has 14 amino acids. The entry retains the CDR3 DNA only, 42 bases that are in frame from base 1. Each collaborating institution followed its own protocols to collect whole blood in K2EDTA tubes. For TCRbeta analysis, collaborators shipped samples in one of three forms: frozen whole blood, isolated PBMCs, or DNA extracted from either of those sample types. Paper-wide results and their limitations: The quantity of clinical and demographic metadata differed by source and by participant and was supplied without curation.

TCRbeta CDR3 regions were amplified from genomic DNA using the immunoSEQ Assay, a bias-controlled multiplex PCR. The authors processed their data as follows. The number of nucleated cells in each sample was estimated by amplification of reference gene primers within the assay. To quantify the absolute abundance of each unique TCRbeta CDR3 rearrangement, sequence reads were collapsed and filtered. Productive Simpson clonality was computed per sample as the square root of Simpson's diversity index over productive rearrangements. In its TCRdb copy, this immuneACCESS table keeps in-frame sequences only and misses some clones. Where compared with another copy, unresolved V genes explain less than half of these, and the others have no known cause. V, J and clone size are taken as reported in that table, and D and trimming were inferred from the DNA itself. The sample has roughly 24,000 clones on record, approximately 82% of them singletons. 25% to 35% of the sample rests with the top ten.

The chain was built from TRBV19 and TRBJ2-7; the D gene lacks a confident call. The sample taken for sequencing was peripheral blood. This TCR derives from a human donor in a cohort sampled during active COVID-19. The nucleotide sequence reads TGTGCCAGTAGTCTCACCGGGTTTCAGAACGAGCAGTACTTC. Translation gives CASSLTGFQNEQYF.